Listed below are T cell receptor beta chains from one sample, sequenced in a study of blood T cell repertoires in COVID-19. The assay was immunoSEQ multiplex PCR, and TCRdb's table has in-frame clones only and misses some. The data show 100,000 to 150,000 clones, roughly 69% seen once. The sequencing input was peripheral blood. Receptor source: a woman aged 70-85 years with acute or convalescent COVID-19. CDR3s include the opening cysteine and the closing phenylalanine or tryptophan. A D gene is named only where the DNA matches it firmly. Clone size is given for some rows only: seen once, a few or many times, or a class if the clone is expanded.

TRBV7-8,NA,TRBJ1-4,NA,CASSLDRGGGHEKLFF,TGTGCCAGCAGCTTAGATCGCGGGGGAGGGCATGAAAAACTGTTTTTT
TRBV12-3/TRBV12-4,NA,TRBJ1-1,NA,CASSFGGVSEAFF,TGTGCCAGCAGTTTTGGGGGGGTCAGCGAAGCTTTCTTT
TRBV9,NA,TRBJ2-3,NA,CASSEGGTPKHTQYF,TGTGCCAGCAGCGAAGGGGGAACACCTAAACATACGCAGTATTTT
TRBV5-1,TRBD1,TRBJ2-2,NA,CASSATGGPGELFF,TGCGCCAGCAGCGCGACAGGGGGACCCGGGGAGCTGTTTTTT
TRBV6-2/TRBV6-3,TRBD1,TRBJ2-7,NA,CASSYDRTGQGAGEQYF,TGTGCCAGCAGTTACGATCGGACGGGACAGGGGGCGGGGGAGCAGTACTTC
TRBV6-2/TRBV6-3,TRBD1,TRBJ1-2,NA,CASSDGTGGRYGYTF,TGTGCCAGCAGTGACGGGACAGGGGGTCGTTATGGCTACACCTTC
TRBV5-4,TRBD2,TRBJ2-3,NA,CASSWTSGRGTDTQYF,TGTGCCAGCAGCTGGACTAGCGGGCGAGGGACAGATACGCAGTATTTT
TRBV25-1,NA,TRBJ1-1,few,CASSLGNTEAFF,TGTGCCAGCAGCCTAGGCAACACTGAAGCTTTCTTT
TRBV6-5,NA,TRBJ2-5,few,CASNPLGTSQETQYF,TGTGCCAGCAATCCACTGGGGACTTCCCAAGAGACCCAGTACTTC
TRBV2,TRBD2,TRBJ2-2,NA,CASSVASGRIGELFF,TGTGCCAGCAGTGTGGCTAGCGGGAGAATAGGGGAGCTGTTTTTT
TRBV19,NA,TRBJ1-2,NA,CASRLSDGYTF,TGTGCCAGTAGGTTGAGTGATGGCTACACCTTC
TRBV7-9,NA,TRBJ1-1,NA,CASSLGAGEAFF,TGTGCCAGCAGCTTAGGGGCAGGAGAAGCTTTCTTT
TRBV18,TRBD1,TRBJ2-7,NA,CASSPGTAYSEQYF,TGTGCCAGCTCCCCCGGGACAGCCTATTCGGAGCAGTACTTC
TRBV5-6,NA,TRBJ2-3,NA,CASSLGELGTQYF,TGTGCCAGCAGCTTGGGGGAGCTGGGTACGCAGTATTTT
TRBV19,TRBD1,TRBJ2-1,once,CASSTGTGNNEQFF,TGTGCCAGTAGTACCGGGACAGGGAACAATGAGCAGTTCTTC
TRBV3-1/TRBV3-2,NA,TRBJ1-6,NA,CASSQGAGGSNSPLHF,TGTGCCAGCAGCCAAGGGGCAGGAGGCAGTAATTCACCCCTCCACTTT
TRBV18,NA,TRBJ1-3,NA,CASSPQGVTGNTIYF,TGTGCCAGCTCACCACAGGGGGTAACTGGAAACACCATATATTTT
TRBV19,NA,TRBJ1-1,NA,CASSIRGNTEAFF,TGTGCCAGTAGTATTAGGGGGAACACTGAAGCTTTCTTT
TRBV28,TRBD1,TRBJ1-4,NA,CASSPSWTGGEKLFF,TGTGCCAGCAGCCCCTCGTGGACAGGGGGTGAAAAACTGTTTTTT
TRBV2,TRBD1,TRBJ1-4,NA,CASGDRVGNEKLFF,TGTGCCAGCGGAGACAGGGTTGGTAATGAAAAACTGTTTTTT
TRBV4-3,TRBD1,TRBJ1-2,NA,CASSLQPGQANYGYTF,TGCGCCAGCAGCCTACAACCGGGACAGGCAAACTATGGCTACACCTTC
TRBV6-1,NA,TRBJ2-2,once,CASSTRPSFTGELFF,TGTGCCAGCAGTACTCGGCCTAGCTTCACCGGGGAGCTGTTTTTT
TRBV18,TRBD2,TRBJ2-1,few,CASSPFAPGGSGGRSSYNEQFF,TGTGCCAGCTCACCATTCGCCCCGGGAGGTAGCGGGGGCCGGAGCTCCTACAATGAGCAGTTCTTC
TRBV6-5,TRBD2,TRBJ2-1,NA,CASSLGTSAGNEQFF,TGTGCCAGCAGTTTGGGGACTAGCGCAGGCAATGAGCAGTTCTTC
TRBV25-1,TRBD2,TRBJ2-5,NA,CASSESGGPETQYF,TGTGCCAGCAGTGAATCGGGGGGACCAGAGACCCAGTACTTC
TRBV7-2,NA,TRBJ1-6,few,CASSSRQGHLGLHF,TGTGCCAGCAGCTCCCGTCAGGGACATCTGGGCCTCCACTTT
TRBV11-2,NA,TRBJ2-2,NA,CASSLGALNTGELFF,TGTGCCAGCAGCTTAGGTGCACTAAACACCGGGGAGCTGTTTTTT
TRBV24-1,TRBD1,TRBJ2-5,NA,CATSDSQGAGETQYF,TGTGCCACCAGTGATTCTCAGGGGGCGGGCGAGACCCAGTACTTC
TRBV6-5,TRBD2,TRBJ2-1,NA,CATGTSGDEQFF,TGTGCCACCGGGACTAGCGGGGATGAGCAGTTCTTC
TRBV27,NA,TRBJ1-1,once,CASSFLGGTEAFF,TGTGCCAGCAGTTTCTTAGGGGGCACTGAAGCTTTCTTT
TRBV7-9,NA,TRBJ2-2,NA,CASSPGQNTGELFF,TGTGCCAGCAGCCCAGGACAGAACACCGGGGAGCTGTTTTTT
TRBV6-1,TRBD1,TRBJ1-5,NA,CASSATGTGNSNQPQHF,TGTGCCAGCAGTGCAACCGGGACAGGGAATAGCAATCAGCCCCAGCATTTT
TRBV4-1,NA,TRBJ1-1,NA,CASSQPFSVVPEAFF,TGCGCCAGCAGCCAACCCTTCTCGGTTGTTCCTGAAGCTTTCTTT
TRBV30,NA,TRBJ1-2,once,CAYGQGYYGYTF,TGTGCCTATGGACAAGGCTACTATGGCTACACCTTC
TRBV12-3/TRBV12-4,NA,TRBJ1-4,NA,CASAGAGEEKLFF,TGTGCCTCAGCGGGGGCAGGGGAAGAAAAACTGTTTTTT
TRBV19,TRBD1,TRBJ1-2,NA,CASSMETGRAGYTF,TGTGCCAGTAGTATGGAGACAGGGCGTGCTGGCTACACCTTC
TRBV15,TRBD1,TRBJ1-1,NA,CATSRTGAGTEAFF,TGTGCCACCAGCCGGACAGGGGCCGGGACTGAAGCTTTCTTT
TRBV4-1,TRBD1,TRBJ2-1,NA,CASSQARGQSGYNEQFF,TGCGCCAGCAGCCAAGCCCGGGGACAGTCGGGCTACAATGAGCAGTTCTTC
TRBV18,TRBD1,TRBJ1-6,few,CASSPPGQGYNSPLHF,TGTGCCAGCTCACCACCGGGACAGGGATATAATTCACCCCTCCACTTT
TRBV3-1/TRBV3-2,NA,TRBJ2-7,few,CASSQERFLGRFSYEQYF,TGTGCCAGCAGCCAAGAACGATTTCTGGGCAGGTTCTCCTACGAGCAGTACTTC
TRBV18,TRBD2,TRBJ2-1,once,CASSPQTSGSYNEQFF,TGTGCCAGCTCACCACAGACTAGCGGGAGCTACAATGAGCAGTTCTTC
TRBV6-2/TRBV6-3,NA,TRBJ1-2,NA,CASSYPQGVAGYTF,TGTGCCAGCAGTTACCCGCAGGGTGTGGCTGGCTACACCTTC
TRBV7-3,TRBD2,TRBJ2-5,NA,CASSLTGLAEETQYF,TGTGCCAGCAGCTTAACGGGACTAGCGGAAGAGACCCAGTACTTC
TRBV10-1,TRBD1,TRBJ1-5,NA,CATPGQDNQPQHF,TGCGCCACCCCGGGACAGGACAATCAGCCCCAGCATTTT
TRBV2,NA,TRBJ1-2,NA,CASSQDTNYGYTF,TGTGCCAGCAGCCAAGACACCAACTATGGCTACACCTTC
TRBV27,NA,TRBJ1-5,NA,CASSLTWGGNQPQHF,TGTGCCAGCAGCTTGACGTGGGGGGGCAATCAGCCCCAGCATTTT
TRBV6-5,NA,TRBJ1-3,once,CASSYTETGSGNTIYF,TGTGCCAGCAGTTACACAGAAACAGGGTCGGGAAACACCATATATTTT
TRBV28,TRBD1,TRBJ1-5,NA,CASLKVTGGNQPQHF,TGTGCCAGCCTAAAAGTGACAGGGGGCAATCAGCCCCAGCATTTT
TRBV28,TRBD2,TRBJ2-2,NA,CASSPLAGVGGELFF,TGTGCCAGCAGCCCCTTAGCGGGAGTAGGCGGGGAGCTGTTTTTT
TRBV11-2,NA,TRBJ2-5,few,CASSRDRGGETQYF,TGTGCCAGCAGCCGCGACAGGGGAGGGGAGACCCAGTACTTC
TRBV6-5,NA,TRBJ1-2,NA,CASQGDYGYTF,TGTGCCAGCCAGGGCGACTATGGCTACACCTTC
TRBV4-3,TRBD1,TRBJ2-2,NA,CASSQDTGTGRTRELFF,TGCGCCAGCAGCCAAGATACCGGGACAGGGAGGACCAGGGAGCTGTTTTTT
TRBV29-1,NA,TRBJ2-5,NA,CSVGRGQETQYF,TGCAGCGTTGGGCGGGGGCAGGAGACCCAGTACTTC
TRBV18,TRBD1,TRBJ1-4,once,CASSDDRDRGEKLFF,TGTGCCAGCTCAGATGACCGGGACAGGGGAGAAAAACTGTTTTTT
TRBV5-8,NA,TRBJ2-3,NA,CASSSGHLGSTDTQYF,TGTGCCAGCAGCTCCGGCCACCTCGGGTCCACAGATACGCAGTATTTT
TRBV27,TRBD1,TRBJ1-2,NA,CASSFKGQGANYGYTF,TGTGCCAGCAGTTTCAAGGGACAGGGGGCGAATTATGGCTACACCTTC
TRBV20-1,NA,TRBJ2-7,NA,CSATSTIEQYF,TGCAGTGCTACCTCTACTATCGAGCAGTACTTC
TRBV4-1,TRBD1,TRBJ1-2,NA,CASSQPDREVDGYTF,TGCGCCAGCAGCCAACCGGACAGGGAGGTGGATGGCTACACCTTC
TRBV5-1,NA,TRBJ2-1,NA,CASSRESRRSYNEQFF,TGCGCCAGCAGCAGGGAGTCTCGGAGGTCCTACAATGAGCAGTTCTTC